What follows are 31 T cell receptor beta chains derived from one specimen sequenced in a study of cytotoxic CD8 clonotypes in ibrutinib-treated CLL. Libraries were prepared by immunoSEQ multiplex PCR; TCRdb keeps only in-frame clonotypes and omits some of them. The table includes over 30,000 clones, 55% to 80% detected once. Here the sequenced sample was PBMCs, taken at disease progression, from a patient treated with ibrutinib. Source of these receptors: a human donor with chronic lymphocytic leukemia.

The DNA for the CDR3 is TGTGCCAGCAGTGAAATCGGCCAAGGGGGAAATTCACCCCTCCACTTT. Its protein product is CASSEIGQGGNSPLHF. This chain links TRBV6-1 with TRBJ1-6; maybe TRBD1 (6 bases). This CDR3 comprises 16 residues. CDR1 is MNHNS and CDR2 is SASEGT in the germline V gene. V shed 2 bases and J shed 7 bases, with 15 bases lying between them.

CDR3 residues: CASSMLGDTVEAFF. The CDR3 nucleotides are TGTGCCAGTAGTATGCTAGGGGATACCGTTGAAGCTTTCTTT. The chain couples TRBV19 to TRBJ1-1, with D maybe TRBD1 (5 bases). The germline CDR1 and CDR2 sequences are LNHDA and SQIVND (reference sequence). The CDR3 totals 14 residues. V shed 3 bases and J shed 7 bases, with 15 bases lying between them.

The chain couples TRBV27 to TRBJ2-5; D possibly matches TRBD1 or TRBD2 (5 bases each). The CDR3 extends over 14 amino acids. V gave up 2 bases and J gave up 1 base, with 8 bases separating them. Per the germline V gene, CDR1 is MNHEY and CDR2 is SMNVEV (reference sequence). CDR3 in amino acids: CASSLAGTQETQYF. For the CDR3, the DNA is TGTGCCAGCAGTTTAGCCGGGACCCAAGAGACCCAGTACTTC.

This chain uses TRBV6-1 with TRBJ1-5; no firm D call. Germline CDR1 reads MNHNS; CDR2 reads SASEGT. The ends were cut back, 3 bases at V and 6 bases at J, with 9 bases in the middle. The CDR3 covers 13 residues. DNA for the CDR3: TGTGCCAGCAGTGAGCAGGATGCTCAGCCCCAGCATTTT. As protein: CASSEQDAQPQHF.

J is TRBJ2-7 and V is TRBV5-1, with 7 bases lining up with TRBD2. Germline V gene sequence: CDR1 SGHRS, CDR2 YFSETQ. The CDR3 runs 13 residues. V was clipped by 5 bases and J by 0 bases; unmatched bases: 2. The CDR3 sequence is CASRGGSSYEQYF. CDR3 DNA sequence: TGCGCCAGCAGGGGAGGGAGCTCCTACGAGCAGTACTTC.

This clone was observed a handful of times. The CDR3 reads CASRSRGGRFMNTEAFF. DNA of the CDR3: TGTGCCAGTAGGTCCCGGGGCGGACGATTCATGAACACTGAAGCTTTCTTT. This chain joins TRBV19 and TRBJ1-1; D might be TRBD1 (5 bases). The V end lost 6 bases, the J end lost 0 bases, and 20 bases lay between the germline ends. CDR1 is LNHDA, CDR2 SQIVND, per germline (reference sequence). The CDR3 contains 17 residues.

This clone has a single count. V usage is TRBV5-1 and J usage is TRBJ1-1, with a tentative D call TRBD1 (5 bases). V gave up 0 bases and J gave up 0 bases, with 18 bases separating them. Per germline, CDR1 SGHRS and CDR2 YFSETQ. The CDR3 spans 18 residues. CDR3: CASSLVRQSNYMNTEAFF. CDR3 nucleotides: TGCGCCAGCAGCTTGGTAAGACAGTCGAACTACATGAACACTGAAGCTTTCTTT.

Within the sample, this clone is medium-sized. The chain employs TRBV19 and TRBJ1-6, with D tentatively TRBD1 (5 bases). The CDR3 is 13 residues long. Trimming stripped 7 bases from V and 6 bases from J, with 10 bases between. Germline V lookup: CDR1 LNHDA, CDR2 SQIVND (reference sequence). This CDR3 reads CASTTTVNSPLHF. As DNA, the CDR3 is TGTGCCAGTACCACGACAGTTAATTCACCCCTCCACTTT.

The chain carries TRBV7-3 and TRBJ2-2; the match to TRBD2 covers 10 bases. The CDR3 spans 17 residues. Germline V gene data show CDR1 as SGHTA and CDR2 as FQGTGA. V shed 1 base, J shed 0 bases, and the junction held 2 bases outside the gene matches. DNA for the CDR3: TGTGCCAGCAGCTTAAAGCTAGCGGGAGCGAACACCGGGGAGCTGTTTTTT. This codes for CASSLKLAGANTGELFF. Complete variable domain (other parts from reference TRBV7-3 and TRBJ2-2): GAGVSQTPSNKVTEKGKYVELRCDPISGHTALYWYRQSLGQGPEFLIYFQGTGAADDSGLPNDRFFAVRPEGSVSTLKIQRTERGDSAVYLCASSLKLAGANTGELFFGEGSRLTVL.

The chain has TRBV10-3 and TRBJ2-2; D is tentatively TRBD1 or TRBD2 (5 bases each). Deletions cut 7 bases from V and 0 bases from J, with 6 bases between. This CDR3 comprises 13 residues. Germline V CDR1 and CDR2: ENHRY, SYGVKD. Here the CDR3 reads CAITGPNTGELFF. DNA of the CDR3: TGTGCCATCACGGGACCGAACACCGGGGAGCTGTTTTTT.

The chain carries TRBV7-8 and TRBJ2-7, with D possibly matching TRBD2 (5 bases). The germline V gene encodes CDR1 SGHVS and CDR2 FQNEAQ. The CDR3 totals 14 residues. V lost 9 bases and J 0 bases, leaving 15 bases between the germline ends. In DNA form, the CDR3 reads TGTGCCAGTGGGAGCCAAACTAGCTCCTACGAGCAGTACTTC. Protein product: CASGSQTSSYEQYF.

CDR3 sequence: CASSLASGTGAGNTIYF. The CDR3, as DNA: TGTGCCAGCAGCTTGGCTTCGGGGACAGGAGCCGGAAACACCATATATTTT. V usage is TRBV5-4 and J usage is TRBJ1-3, with TRBD1 matching over 8 bases. CDR3 length: 17 residues. Germline CDR1 SGHNT, CDR2 YYREEE (reference sequence). V lost 0 bases, J lost 4 bases, and 9 bases stayed unmatched. The entire variable domain, with the rest obtained from reference TRBV5-4 and TRBJ1-3, is as follows: ETGVTQSPTHLIKTRGQQVTLRCSSQSGHNTVSWYQQALGQGPQFIFQYYREEENGRGNFPPRFSGLQFPNYSSELNVNALELDDSALYLCASSLASGTGAGNTIYFGEGSWLTVV.

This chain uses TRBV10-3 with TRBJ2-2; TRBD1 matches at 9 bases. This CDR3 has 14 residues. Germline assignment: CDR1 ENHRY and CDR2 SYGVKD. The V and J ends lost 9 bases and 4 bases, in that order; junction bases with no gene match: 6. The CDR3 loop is CAIRETGGTGELFF. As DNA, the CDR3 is TGTGCCATTAGAGAGACAGGGGGCACCGGGGAGCTGTTTTTT.

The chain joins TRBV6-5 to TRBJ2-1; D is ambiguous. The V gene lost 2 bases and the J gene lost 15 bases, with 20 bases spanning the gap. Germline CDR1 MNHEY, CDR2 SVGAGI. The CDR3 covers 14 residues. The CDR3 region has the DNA TGTGCCAGCAGTTACCGACCCGACTCTCGCGGTCTGTTCTTC. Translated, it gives CASSYRPDSRGLFF.

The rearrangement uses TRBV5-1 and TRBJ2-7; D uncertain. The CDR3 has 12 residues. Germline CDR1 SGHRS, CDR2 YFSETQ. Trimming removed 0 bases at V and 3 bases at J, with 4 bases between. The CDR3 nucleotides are TGCGCCAGCAGCTTGGACTTCTACGAGCAGTACTTC. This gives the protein CASSLDFYEQYF.

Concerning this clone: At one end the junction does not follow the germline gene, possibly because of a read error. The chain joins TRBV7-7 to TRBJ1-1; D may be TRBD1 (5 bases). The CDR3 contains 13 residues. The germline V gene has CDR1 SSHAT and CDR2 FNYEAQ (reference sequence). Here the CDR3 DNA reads TGTGCTAGCAGCTTAGATGGGGGCACTGAAGCTTTCTTT. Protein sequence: CASSLDGGTEAFF.

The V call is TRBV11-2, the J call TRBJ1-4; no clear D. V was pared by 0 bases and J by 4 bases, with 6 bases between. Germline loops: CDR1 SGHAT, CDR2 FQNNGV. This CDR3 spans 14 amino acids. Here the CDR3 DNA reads TGTGCCAGCAGCTTAGACAGGAGTAATGAAAAACTGTTTTTT. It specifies CASSLDRSNEKLFF.

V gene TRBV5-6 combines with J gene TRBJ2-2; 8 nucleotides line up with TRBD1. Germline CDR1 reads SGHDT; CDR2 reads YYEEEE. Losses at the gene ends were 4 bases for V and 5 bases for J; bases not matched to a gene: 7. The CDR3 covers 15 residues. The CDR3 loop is CASSPSGGLTGELFF. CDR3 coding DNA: TGTGCCAGCAGCCCATCAGGGGGCTTAACCGGGGAGCTGTTTTTT.

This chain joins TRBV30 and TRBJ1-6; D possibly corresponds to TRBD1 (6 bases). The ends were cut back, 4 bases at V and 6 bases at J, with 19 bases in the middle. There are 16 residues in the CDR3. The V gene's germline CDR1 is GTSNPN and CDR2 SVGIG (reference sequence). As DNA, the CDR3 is TGTGCCTGGACCCAACCGGACAGCCGTTTTAATTCACCCCTCCACTTT. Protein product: CAWTQPDSRFNSPLHF.

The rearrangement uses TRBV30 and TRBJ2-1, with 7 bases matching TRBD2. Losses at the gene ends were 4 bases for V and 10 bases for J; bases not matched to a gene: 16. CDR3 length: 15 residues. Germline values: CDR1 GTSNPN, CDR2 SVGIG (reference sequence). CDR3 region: CAWTTKTVGGGEQFF. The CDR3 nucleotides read TGTGCCTGGACCACGAAGACGGTTGGGGGGGGAGAGCAGTTCTTC.

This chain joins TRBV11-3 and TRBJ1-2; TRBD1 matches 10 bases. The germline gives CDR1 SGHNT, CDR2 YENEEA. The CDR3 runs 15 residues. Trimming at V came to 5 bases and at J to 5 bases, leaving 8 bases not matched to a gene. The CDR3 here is CASSPRWDRGYGYTF. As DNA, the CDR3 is TGTGCCAGCAGCCCCCGATGGGACAGGGGTTATGGCTACACCTTC.

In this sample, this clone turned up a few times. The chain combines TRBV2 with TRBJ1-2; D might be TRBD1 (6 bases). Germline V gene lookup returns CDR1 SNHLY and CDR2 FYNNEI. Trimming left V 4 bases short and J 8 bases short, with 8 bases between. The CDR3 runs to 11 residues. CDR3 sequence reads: CASSVGGGYTF. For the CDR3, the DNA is TGTGCCAGCAGTGTGGGGGGCGGCTACACCTTC.

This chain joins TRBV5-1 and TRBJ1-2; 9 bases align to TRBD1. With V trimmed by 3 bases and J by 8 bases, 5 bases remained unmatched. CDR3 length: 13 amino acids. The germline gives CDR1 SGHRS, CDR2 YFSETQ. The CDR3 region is CASSSTGGEGYTF. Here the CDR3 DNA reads TGCGCCAGCAGCTCCACAGGGGGCGAGGGCTACACCTTC.

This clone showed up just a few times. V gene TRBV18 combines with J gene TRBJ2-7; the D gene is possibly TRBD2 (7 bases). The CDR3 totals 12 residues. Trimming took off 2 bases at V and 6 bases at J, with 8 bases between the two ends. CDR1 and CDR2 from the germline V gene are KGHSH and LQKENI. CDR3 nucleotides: TGTGCCAGCTCACCAAGGGGGGGCGAGCAGTACTTC. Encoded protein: CASSPRGGEQYF. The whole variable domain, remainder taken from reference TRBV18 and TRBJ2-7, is NAGVMQNPRHLVRRRGQEARLRCSPMKGHSHVYWYRQLPEEGLKFMVYLQKENIIDESGMPKERFSAEFPKEGPSILRIQQVVRGDSAAYFCASSPRGGEQYFGPGTRLTVT.

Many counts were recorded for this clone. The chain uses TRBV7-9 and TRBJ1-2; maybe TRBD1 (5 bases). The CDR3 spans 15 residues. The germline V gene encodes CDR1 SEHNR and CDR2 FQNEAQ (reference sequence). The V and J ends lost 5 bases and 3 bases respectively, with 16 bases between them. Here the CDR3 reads CASSPILEQDYGYTF. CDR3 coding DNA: TGTGCCAGCAGCCCTATTCTGGAACAGGACTATGGCTACACCTTC.

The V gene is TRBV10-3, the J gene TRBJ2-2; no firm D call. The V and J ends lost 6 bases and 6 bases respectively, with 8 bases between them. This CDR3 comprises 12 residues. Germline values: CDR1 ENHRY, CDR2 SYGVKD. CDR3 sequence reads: CAISQDSGELFF. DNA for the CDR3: TGTGCCATCAGCCAGGATTCCGGGGAGCTGTTTTTT.

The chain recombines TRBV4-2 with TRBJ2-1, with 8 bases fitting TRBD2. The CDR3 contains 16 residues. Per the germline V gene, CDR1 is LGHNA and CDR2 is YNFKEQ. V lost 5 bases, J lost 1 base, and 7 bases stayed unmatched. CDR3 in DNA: TGTGCCAGCAGCTCCCGCGGGAGGACGTCCTACAATGAGCAGTTCTTC. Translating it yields CASSSRGRTSYNEQFF.

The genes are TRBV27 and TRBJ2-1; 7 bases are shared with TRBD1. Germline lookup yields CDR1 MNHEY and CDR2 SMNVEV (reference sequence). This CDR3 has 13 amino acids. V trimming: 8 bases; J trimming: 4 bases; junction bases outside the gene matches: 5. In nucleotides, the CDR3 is TGTGCCAGCCGGAGACAGGGTTACAATGAGCAGTTCTTC. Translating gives CASRRQGYNEQFF.

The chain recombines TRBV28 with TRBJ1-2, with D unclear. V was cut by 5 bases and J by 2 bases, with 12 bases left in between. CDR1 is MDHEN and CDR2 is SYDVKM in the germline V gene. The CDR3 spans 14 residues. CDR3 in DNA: TGTGCCAGCAGTCCCTCCACCGAGAACTATGGCTACACCTTC. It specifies CASSPSTENYGYTF.

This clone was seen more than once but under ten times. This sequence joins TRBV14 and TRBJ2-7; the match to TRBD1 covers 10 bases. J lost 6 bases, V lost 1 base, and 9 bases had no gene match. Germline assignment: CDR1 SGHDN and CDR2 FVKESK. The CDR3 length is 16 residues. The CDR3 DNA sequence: TGTGCCAGCAGCCAAGTCATCGGGACAGGGGTTGGCGAGCAGTACTTC. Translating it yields CASSQVIGTGVGEQYF.

Here the CDR3 reads CASREITSGSGNEQFF. The DNA of the CDR3 is TGCGCCAGCAGGGAAATCACTAGCGGGAGTGGGAATGAGCAGTTCTTC. V gene TRBV5-1 combines with J gene TRBJ2-1, with TRBD2 matching over 11 bases. V lost 5 bases and J lost 7; bases outside the gene matches: 11. From germline, CDR1 is SGHRS and CDR2 YFSETQ. The CDR3 is 16 amino acids.